This entry lists 5 T cell receptor beta chains sequenced from one sample in a study of cytomegalovirus exposure and HLA in healthy donors. Use of 60 Vbeta and 13 Jbeta primers characterized the PCR. Assay: immunoSEQ multiplex PCR; the TCRdb copy retains only in-frame clones and omits some. The sample carries 150,000 to 200,000 clones, 80% to 85% recorded once. Sequencing was done on a sample of PBMCs. These receptors all come from a boy aged 2 to 9 in good health and CMV-seronegative.

The CDR3 DNA follows: TGTGCCACTTTGGGACCCTCCCTTAGCGGGGGGGCCTACAATGAGCAGTTCTTC. This translates into CATLGPSLSGGAYNEQFF. V is TRBV19 and J is TRBJ2-1; 11 bases are shared with TRBD2. Germline-derived CDR1 and CDR2 are LNHDA and SQIVND (reference sequence). There are 18 residues in the CDR3. Unmatched junction bases numbered 16, after V lost 10 bases and J lost 2 bases.

The rearrangement joins TRBV7-9 to TRBJ2-1; 13 nucleotides match TRBD2. J was trimmed by 5 bases and V by 5 bases; bases with no gene match: 3. Germline CDR1 reads SEHNR; CDR2 reads FQNEAQ (reference sequence). CDR3 size: 15 residues. This CDR3 reads CASSPGTSGNNEQFF. The CDR3 DNA follows: TGTGCCAGCAGCCCCGGGACTAGCGGGAACAATGAGCAGTTCTTC.

The chain combines TRBV30 with TRBJ1-4; D gene unclear. The germline V and J ends were trimmed by 1 base and 3 bases, with 9 bases remaining between them. This CDR3 has 14 residues. Germline V gives CDR1 GTSNPN, CDR2 SVGIG (reference sequence). The chain's CDR3 is CAWSDERSNEKLFF. The CDR3 coding sequence is TGTGCCTGGAGTGATGAGAGGTCTAATGAAAAACTGTTTTTT.

The CDR3 nucleotides are TGTGCCAGCAGTGAATCGCCAGGGGGGGAGACCCAGTACTTC. Protein: CASSESPGGETQYF. V is TRBV25-1 and J is TRBJ2-5; D possibly corresponds to TRBD1 (7 bases). The CDR3 consists of 14 residues. From germline, CDR1 is MGHDK and CDR2 SYGVNS. The ends were cut back, 1 base at V and 5 bases at J, with 11 bases in the middle.

This clone has only a few counts. V and J are TRBV28 and TRBJ1-2; the match to TRBD1 covers 7 bases. Germline V gene sequence: CDR1 MDHEN, CDR2 SYDVKM. The CDR3 extends over 12 amino acids. The junction had 3 bases not matched to a gene; V was cut back by 6 bases and J by 5 bases. As DNA, the CDR3 is TGTGCCAGCAGACGACAGGGATATGGCTACACCTTC. As protein: CASRRQGYGYTF.